One T cell receptor (beta chain) is described in this entry. Trimming stripped 0 bases from V and 1 base from J, with 11 bases between. The CDR3 has 16 residues. Looked up from germline, CDR1 is SGHNT and CDR2 is YYREEE (reference sequence). This sample was included in a study of shared clonotypes between healthy human individuals. Clones were read by immunoSEQ multiplex PCR, and TCRdb kept only the in-frame ones, dropping some. This sample carries a few hundred thousand clones, around 96% of them seen once, and the ten largest clones take approximately 0.32%. This chain connects TRBV5-4 to TRBJ1-3; D might be TRBD1 (6 bases). The origin of this receptor is a man aged 30 to 39 in good health. The sequencing sample was made of memory CD8+ T cells sorted from blood. Subset noted: CD45RO+ cells pooled with CCR7-negative TemRA cells. The CDR3 loop reads CASSLAGQSSGNTIYF. DNA of the CDR3: TGTGCCAGCAGCTTGGCCGGACAGTCATCTGGAAACACCATATATTTT.